The sequence of this TCR beta chain was determined in a study of shared clonotypes between healthy human individuals (dated by TCRdb to about 2020). Regarding the complete study: The cohort included a few men and a couple of women between 18 and 49 years of age. The study deeply sequenced blood TCR repertoires of 5 or 6 healthy adults to estimate repertoire size and the extent of clonotype sharing between individuals. Leukapheresis yielded between about 0.8 and 8.9 billion PBMCs per donor. Different laboratories and diverse techniques were used to prepare libraries and sequence TCR repertoires, to increase sequencing depth and limit assay-specific biases. For each donor, CD4 naive and CD4 memory were each run on three plates, CD8 naive on two plates, and CD8 memory on one plate.

Using the deep immunoSEQ assay, multiplex PCR amplified TCR CDR3 regions from genomic DNA. Genomic DNA extracted from each cell subset was distributed evenly over all wells of several immunoSEQ 96-well plates, and each plate served as one replicate. For sorted subsets, roughly 200 ng genomic DNA, equal to tens of thousands of T cell genomes, was loaded into each replicate PCR. Purified libraries were measured with a Qubit 3.0 fluorometer, size-checked on a Bioanalyzer 2100, and measured again with the KAPA Library Quantification kit. Each immunoSEQ 96-well plate was sequenced on its own single-read 150-cycle Illumina NextSeq 550 flow cell. The authors' analysis ran thus. The immunoSEQ output contained only junctional sequences without quality scores, so filtering could not match that applied to full-length reads. To assign V/J genes and CDR3, sequences were annotated using PyIR, a Python wrapper for IgBLAST v1.9, with IMGT germline references. Reads with weak V/J assignments (E-value above 1e-6), missing CDR3, stop codons, out-of-frame junctions, or ambiguous translated residues were removed. V3J clonotypes were defined by identical inferred V gene, J gene, and CDR3 amino acid sequence. Percentage overlap between repertoires was computed as shared unique clonotypes divided by the size of the smaller repertoire. Repertoire richness was assessed with RTK rarefaction, the Chao1 estimator, and Recon v2.1 estimates of unobserved clonotypes. Generation probabilities for all TCRbeta clonotypes obtained by the gDNA method from four donors were computed using OLGA. The immuneACCESS repertoire file appears here via TCRdb, limited to in-frame rearrangements. These files lack a portion of the clones; in checked studies, under half of the deficit traces to unresolved V genes, and the cause of the others is not known. V, J and clone size are those of that table, while D and trimming were read from the DNA. A total of over a million clones appear in this sample, 96% of them only once. The top ten clones comprise about 1% of the sample.

The research as a whole found: The genetic and exposure-history diversity represented was limited by the small number of donors. Compared with non-shared clonotypes, the clonotypes found in all four sorted-subset donors had higher generation probabilities. Based on pairwise subsampling, the degree of clonotype sharing among donors was expected to be affected by sequencing depth. Larger estimated clonotype richness was generally found for naive subsets than for memory subsets. Even with the large sequencing depth, rarefaction of the sorted-subset datasets indicated that sequencing was incomplete. Only blood was sampled, and tissue TCR repertoires likely differ from those in blood. Across a handful of donors, 4.5% to 6.5% of naive CD4, roughly 3.3% of naive CD8, about 2% of memory CD4, and approximately 0.42% of memory CD8 clonotypes were shared.

From cysteine to phenylalanine, the CDR3 is 15 amino acids long. Of all the DNA, just the CDR3 is kept, 45 bases in frame from base 1. Looking up the germline V gene yields CDR1 SGHRS and CDR2 YFSETQ. Trimming removed 0 bases from V and 2 bases from J, leaving 12 bases between the germline ends. Donors were healthy HIV-negative adults with no recently reported acute infections or vaccinations. Every donor was a Caucasian adult residing in Nashville, Tennessee, USA. Magnetic negative selection was used to enrich CD4+ T cells, after which naive cells were positively selected on CD45RA and the negative fraction became the memory subset. Blood was collected by leukapheresis, and PBMCs were isolated by Ficoll-Histopaque density gradient centrifugation and then cryopreserved in liquid nitrogen vapor phase. Purity and quantity of every magnetically sorted T cell population were checked by analytical flow cytometry. From each sorted fraction, genomic DNA was isolated and quantified by UV absorbance on a Nanodrop 2000c.

In regard to this clone: Its antigen remains undetermined. Base qualities are not provided; no much larger clone lies one nucleotide away.

Recombination linked TRBV5-1 to TRBJ2-7; the D gene is perhaps TRBD2, on 5 matching bases. The source of this sequence is a man under 40 in good health. Sequences were obtained from naive CD4+ T cells sorted from blood. The cell subset or site tag for this specimen amounts to: CD45RA+ positively selected. The bases read TGCGCCAGCAGCTTGGAGCGGAGCTCCACCTACGAGCAGTACTTC. Its amino acids are CASSLERSSTYEQYF.